The 25 T cell receptor beta chains in this list originate from one sample, sequenced in a study of blood T cell repertoires in COVID-19. The method was immunoSEQ multiplex PCR; TCRdb's version includes in-frame clones alone and lacks a portion of them. The sample comprises about 200,000 clones, roughly 88% of which are singletons, and about 27% rests with the top ten. The sequenced sample consisted of peripheral blood. All receptors derive from a man in his forties with acute or convalescent COVID-19.

There are a few counts of this clone. The same CDR3 is also encoded by other DNA sequences in this sample. The chain joins TRBV10-3 to TRBJ1-1; 10 bases match TRBD1. Trimming took 6 bases from V and 3 from J; bases not matched to a gene: 4. The CDR3 length is 14 residues. Germline V gives CDR1 ENHRY, CDR2 SYGVKD. The CDR3 DNA sequence: TGTGCCATCAGCCCCGGACAGGGGGACACTGAAGCTTTCTTT. It codes for CAISPGQGDTEAFF.

This sequence joins TRBV7-3 and TRBJ2-1; TRBD1 is a possible D gene (6 bases). In germline, CDR1 is SGHTA, CDR2 FQGTGA. Trimming took 6 bases from V and 13 from J, leaving 19 bases between them. CDR3 length: 13 amino acids. CDR3 sequence (DNA): TGTGCCAGCAGATCCCCCCCGTCAGGGGCTCAGTTCTTC. Its translation: CASRSPPSGAQFF.

The V and J genes are TRBV27 and TRBJ2-1; 10 bases line up with TRBD2. The CDR3 sequence is 15 residues long. The trim removed 2 bases at V and 7 bases at J, leaving 5 bases unmatched. Germline loops: CDR1 MNHEY, CDR2 SMNVEV (reference sequence). For the CDR3, the DNA is TGTGCCAGCAGTTTACTAGCGGGAGAGGGTAATGAGCAGTTCTTC. Protein product: CASSLLAGEGNEQFF.

CDR3 nucleotides: TGCGCCAGCAGCTGGGGGGCGGGGGGCTACGAGCAGTACTTC. Translated: CASSWGAGGYEQYF. The chain has TRBV5-1 and TRBJ2-7, with 8 nucleotides matching TRBD2. The CDR3 runs to 14 residues. Trimming took 3 bases from V and 3 from J; bases not matched to a gene: 5. The germline gives CDR1 SGHRS, CDR2 YFSETQ.

In the case of this clone: Distinct nucleotide sequences in the sample also encode this CDR3. The genes are TRBV5-1 and TRBJ2-1, with 10 bases matching TRBD2. Trimming at V came to 0 bases and at J to 0 bases, leaving 3 bases not matched to a gene. This CDR3 contains 17 residues. Germline values: CDR1 SGHRS, CDR2 YFSETQ. CDR3 region: CASSLEASGSSYNEQFF. The CDR3 region has the DNA TGCGCCAGCAGCTTGGAAGCTAGCGGGAGCTCCTACAATGAGCAGTTCTTC.

This sequence joins TRBV18 and TRBJ1-1; D may be TRBD1 (5 bases). Per the germline V gene, CDR1 is KGHSH and CDR2 is LQKENI. CDR3 length equals 11 residues. V lost 6 bases to trimming and J lost 5 bases, with 7 bases between them. Here the CDR3 DNA reads TGTGCCAGCTCCGGACATACTGAAGCTTTCTTT. Protein product: CASSGHTEAFF.

As to this clone: This specimen includes other DNA sequences encoding the same CDR3. The V and J genes are TRBV18 and TRBJ1-4, with 7 positions matching TRBD1. Germline V CDR1 and CDR2: KGHSH, LQKENI. The junction had 4 bases not matched to a gene; V was cut back by 4 bases and J by 2 bases. The CDR3 contains 15 residues. The CDR3 is CASSLATGTNEKLFF. The CDR3 bases are TGTGCCAGCTCACTTGCGACAGGGACTAATGAAAAACTGTTTTTT.

V is TRBV27 and J is TRBJ1-1, with 7 bases identical to TRBD1. With V trimmed by 5 bases and J by 7 bases, 4 bases remained unmatched. Germline-derived CDR1 and CDR2 are MNHEY and SMNVEV (reference sequence). The CDR3 runs to 12 residues. The CDR3 reads CASSKQGIEAFF. CDR3 bases: TGTGCCAGCAGTAAACAGGGGATTGAAGCTTTCTTT.

The rearrangement joins TRBV5-1 to TRBJ2-3; possible D gene TRBD1, 6 bases. This CDR3 contains 15 residues. Trimming took off 4 bases at V and 4 bases at J, with 16 bases between the two ends. Germline loops: CDR1 SGHRS, CDR2 YFSETQ. CDR3 sequence: CASSEEQGSADTQYF. The CDR3 DNA reads TGCGCCAGCAGCGAAGAACAGGGCTCGGCAGATACGCAGTATTTT.

The CDR3 DNA is TGTGCCAGCAGTGAATCAGGGGGCCGGCAAAACTATGGCTACACCTTC. Translating it yields CASSESGGRQNYGYTF. J is TRBJ1-2 and V is TRBV25-1; 8 bases match TRBD1. The CDR3 spans 16 residues. CDR1 is MGHDK and CDR2 is SYGVNS in the germline V gene. With V trimmed by 1 base and J by 2 bases, 6 bases remained unmatched.

This clone was recorded a few times. This chain links TRBV6-6 with TRBJ2-7, with D possibly matching TRBD2 (6 bases). CDR1 is MNHNY, CDR2 SVGAGI, per germline (reference sequence). Trimming cost V 4 bases and J 9 bases, with 25 bases left between them. This CDR3 has 16 residues. In nucleotides, the CDR3 is TGTGCCAGCAGTTTGACGCGGGGCAGGTCTGCCGTCCCGCAGTACTTC. Amino acid sequence: CASSLTRGRSAVPQYF.

This clone was counted between two and nine times. This chain joins TRBV5-4 and TRBJ2-1; 9 bases map to TRBD1. J gave up 11 bases and V 0 bases, and 9 bases lay outside the gene matches. The CDR3 is 15 residues long. From germline, CDR1 is SGHNT and CDR2 YYREEE (reference sequence). The CDR3 reads CASSLVGQGTGKQFF. DNA of the CDR3: TGTGCCAGCAGCTTGGTGGGACAGGGTACGGGGAAGCAGTTCTTC.

This sequence joins TRBV25-1 and TRBJ1-4; 9 bases align to TRBD1. Germline V gene data show CDR1 as MGHDK and CDR2 as SYGVNS. J was trimmed by 7 bases and V by 7 bases; bases with no gene match: 7. The CDR3 consists of 14 residues. The CDR3 region is CASTEDRGGEKLFF. CDR3 nucleotide sequence: TGTGCCAGCACCGAGGACAGGGGCGGTGAAAAACTGTTTTTT.

The chain has TRBV6-2 or TRBV6-3 and TRBJ2-2; TRBD1 aligns across 7 bases. This CDR3 contains 13 residues. Germline CDR1 reads MNHEY; CDR2 reads SVGEGT. The V gene end was trimmed by 5 bases and the J gene end by 7 bases; junction bases not matched to a gene: 4. As DNA, the CDR3 is TGTGCCAGCAGTGCCAGGGGGATCGGGGAGCTGTTTTTT. This translates into CASSARGIGELFF.

The rearrangement joins TRBV5-6 to TRBJ1-2, with 7 bases fitting TRBD1. This CDR3 region has 14 residues. V gave up 4 bases and J gave up 3 bases; unmatched junction bases: 6. From germline, CDR1 is SGHDT and CDR2 YYEEEE. The CDR3 protein is CASSKTGKHYGYTF. DNA of the CDR3: TGTGCCAGCAGCAAGACAGGGAAGCACTATGGCTACACCTTC.

This clone was recorded a few times. The chain links TRBV19 to TRBJ2-1, with 9 bases matching TRBD2. Germline CDR1 and CDR2: LNHDA and SQIVND (reference sequence). The length of the CDR3 is 13 residues. Trimming cost V 5 bases and J 9 bases; bases outside gene matches: 5. Here the CDR3 reads CASSGLAGAEQFF. CDR3 sequence (DNA): TGTGCCAGTAGTGGGTTAGCGGGAGCTGAGCAGTTCTTC. Together with reference TRBV19 and TRBJ2-1, the CDR3 gives the full variable domain: DGGITQSPKYLFRKEGQNVTLSCEQNLNHDAMYWYRQDPGQGLRLIYYSQIVNDFQKGDIAEGYSVSREKKESFPLTVTSAQKNPTAFYLCASSGLAGAEQFFGPGTRLTVL.

CDR3 in DNA: TGTGCCACCAGCAGAGATCGGAGTGGAAACACCATATATTTT. This encodes CATSRDRSGNTIYF. The chain uses TRBV15 and TRBJ1-3, with D hard to call. The CDR3 spans 14 residues. Trimming took off 0 bases at V and 3 bases at J, with 6 bases between the two ends. CDR1 is LNHNV, CDR2 YYDKDF, per germline (reference sequence).

V is TRBV4-1 and J is TRBJ2-1; 13 nucleotides align to TRBD2. The CDR3 is 17 amino acids. V lost 1 base, J lost 7 bases, and 7 bases stayed unmatched. Germline V CDR1 and CDR2: MGHRA, YSYEKL. The CDR3 here is CASSQGPGLAGENEQFF. The CDR3 DNA sequence: TGCGCCAGCAGCCAAGGCCCAGGACTAGCGGGAGAGAATGAGCAGTTCTTC.

V is TRBV11-2 and J is TRBJ1-5; D unclear. The CDR3 totals 15 residues. V was trimmed by 5 bases and J by 4 bases, leaving 15 bases between them. The germline V gene has CDR1 SGHAT and CDR2 FQNNGV. The CDR3 DNA reads as TGTGCCAGCAGCGTTTCATATACAGAGAATCAGCCCCAGCATTTT. Encoded protein: CASSVSYTENQPQHF.

The J gene is TRBJ1-2, the V gene TRBV13; TRBD1 matches 10 bases. The CDR3 extends over 15 amino acids. Germline V gene data show CDR1 as PRHDT and CDR2 as FYEKMQ (reference sequence). V was clipped by 5 bases and J by 5 bases; unmatched bases: 8. This chain's CDR3 is CASSRGQGSGYGYTF. CDR3 DNA: TGTGCCAGCAGCCGGGGACAGGGGTCTGGTTATGGCTACACCTTC.

V usage is TRBV5-1 and J usage is TRBJ2-3; 9 positions match TRBD1. This CDR3 is built from 15 residues. Germline V gene data show CDR1 as SGHRS and CDR2 as YFSETQ. J lost 4 bases, V lost 4 bases, and 7 bases had no gene match. CDR3 sequence reads: CASSGRDRVPDTQYF. The CDR3 nucleotides are TGCGCCAGCAGCGGCCGGGACAGGGTTCCAGATACGCAGTATTTT.

The chain joins TRBV29-1 to TRBJ2-5; 8 bases map to TRBD2. The germline gives CDR1 SQVTM, CDR2 ANQGSEA. After removal of 3 bases from V and 5 bases from J, the junction contained 8 bases not matched to a gene. This CDR3 is 14 amino acids long. CDR3 bases: TGCAGCGTTGAGGTGCTAGCGGGCGGGGAGACCCAGTACTTC. Translation: CSVEVLAGGETQYF.

With regard to this clone: A read error may produce the germline difference seen at one junction end. The V and J genes are TRBV5-1 and TRBJ2-3; 10 nucleotides match TRBD2. The germline gives CDR1 SGHRS, CDR2 YFSETQ. The CDR3 runs to 17 residues. CDR3 loop: CASSLGVAGGTTDTQYF. DNA for the CDR3: TGCGCCAGCAGTTTGGGGGTAGCGGGAGGTACCACAGATACGCAGTATTTT. The full variable domain, completed using reference TRBV5-1 and TRBJ2-3, is KAGVTQTPRYLIKTRGQQVTLSCSPISGHRSVSWYQQTPGQGLQFLFEYFSETQRNKGNFPGRFSGRQFSNSRSEMNVSTLELGDSALYLCASSLGVAGGTTDTQYFGPGTRLTVL.

This clone was seen a single time. The chain uses TRBV3-1 (or the pseudogene TRBV3-2) and TRBJ2-7, with D unresolved. Germline CDR1 is LGHDT and CDR2 is YNNKEL (reference sequence). The CDR3 runs to 12 residues. V lost 1 base and J lost 7, with 8 bases in between. CDR3 coding DNA: TGTGCCAGCAGCCAAGTATTTCGGGAGCAGTACTTC. This gives the protein CASSQVFREQYF.

This sequence joins TRBV2 and TRBJ1-2, with 7 bases that match TRBD1. The V gene's germline CDR1 is SNHLY and CDR2 FYNNEI. The CDR3 spans 16 residues. The V segment lost 2 bases and the J segment 6 bases; nucleotides outside the gene matches: 12. Here the CDR3 reads CASSELSEGAMHGYTF. CDR3 DNA: TGTGCCAGCAGTGAACTTTCGGAGGGGGCGATGCATGGCTACACCTTC.